A selection of T cell receptor beta chains follows, all from one sample in a study of T-cell reconstitution after alpha-beta-depleted transplantation in children. TCRdb re-analysed the PCR reads in MiXCR, keeping a single row per CDR3 protein. The table lists about 300,000 distinct CDR3 sequences, around 9.1% of them singletons. Sequenced material: PBMCs, taken before TCRalphabeta/CD19-depleted stem cell transplant. These receptor sequences come from a boy in the first two years of life with acute myeloid leukemia, due to receive a stem cell transplant. CDR3s include the opening cysteine and the closing phenylalanine or tryptophan. Each record gives: J gene, V gene, D gene, CDR3 length, clone size, CDR3 protein, CDR3 DNA. D genes are given only for firm matches. Rows give clone size only sometimes, using once, few, many, or a class for an expanded clone.

J gene: TRBJ1-1; V gene: TRBV11-2; D gene: TRBD1; CDR3 length: 15; clone size: NA; CDR3 protein: CASSLIRGQGSEAFF; CDR3 DNA: TGTGCCAGCAGCCTTATCAGGGGGCAGGGGTCTGAAGCTTTCTTT
J gene: TRBJ2-3; V gene: TRBV5-1; D gene: NA; CDR3 length: 16; clone size: many; CDR3 protein: CASSLDGGPSTDTQYF; CDR3 DNA: TGCGCCAGCAGCTTGGACGGGGGGCCTAGCACAGATACGCAGTATTTT
J gene: TRBJ1-6; V gene: TRBV28; D gene: NA; CDR3 length: 15; clone size: many; CDR3 protein: CASSLTTGWNSPLHF; CDR3 DNA: TGTGCCAGCAGTTTAACGACAGGTTGGAATTCACCCCTCCACTTT
J gene: TRBJ2-7; V gene: TRBV7-8; D gene: NA; CDR3 length: 14; clone size: many; CDR3 protein: CASSLPRVSYEQYF; CDR3 DNA: TGTGCCAGCAGCTTACCCAGGGTGTCCTACGAGCAGTACTTC
J gene: TRBJ2-7; V gene: TRBV12-3/TRBV12-4; D gene: TRBD2; CDR3 length: 16; clone size: many; CDR3 protein: CASSPIAGLNTHEQYF; CDR3 DNA: TGTGCCAGCAGTCCCATAGCGGGATTGAATACCCACGAGCAGTACTTC
J gene: TRBJ2-5; V gene: TRBV5-1; D gene: NA; CDR3 length: 15; clone size: medium-sized; CDR3 protein: CASSLAWLIQETQYF; CDR3 DNA: TGCGCCAGCAGCTTGGCCTGGCTAATCCAAGAGACCCAGTACTTC
J gene: TRBJ1-1; V gene: TRBV6-1; D gene: TRBD1; CDR3 length: 16; clone size: NA; CDR3 protein: CASSSDRGLGNTEAFF; CDR3 DNA: TGTGCCAGCAGCTCGGACAGGGGGCTAGGGAACACTGAAGCTTTCTTT
J gene: TRBJ2-7; V gene: TRBV11-3; D gene: TRBD2; CDR3 length: 12; clone size: few; CDR3 protein: CASTSRAGDLYF; CDR3 DNA: TGTGCCAGCACCTCTCGTGCGGGGGATTTGTACTTC
J gene: TRBJ1-4; V gene: TRBV4-3; D gene: NA; CDR3 length: 14; clone size: many; CDR3 protein: CASSHHRANEKLFF; CDR3 DNA: TGCGCCAGCAGCCACCACAGGGCGAATGAAAAACTGTTTTTT
J gene: TRBJ2-7; V gene: TRBV7-2; D gene: TRBD2; CDR3 length: 14; clone size: few; CDR3 protein: CASSLAGGNYDQYF; CDR3 DNA: TGTGCCAGCAGCTTAGCCGGGGGGAACTACGATCAGTACTTC
J gene: TRBJ2-7; V gene: TRBV12-3/TRBV12-4; D gene: NA; CDR3 length: 15; clone size: many; CDR3 protein: CASSLAGGSPYEQYF; CDR3 DNA: TGTGCCAGCAGTTTAGCGGGGGGATCCCCCTACGAGCAGTACTTC
J gene: TRBJ2-1; V gene: TRBV28; D gene: TRBD1; CDR3 length: 16; clone size: few; CDR3 protein: CASSFTRQGWDNEQFF; CDR3 DNA: TGTGCCAGCAGTTTCACCCGACAGGGTTGGGACAATGAGCAGTTCTTC
J gene: TRBJ1-1; V gene: TRBV6-1; D gene: TRBD1; CDR3 length: 14; clone size: NA; CDR3 protein: CASSVRGRNTEAFF; CDR3 DNA: TGTGCCAGCAGTGTCAGGGGGCGGAACACTGAAGCTTTCTTT
J gene: TRBJ1-5; V gene: TRBV7-9; D gene: NA; CDR3 length: 14; clone size: many; CDR3 protein: CASSLSVGNQPQHF; CDR3 DNA: TGTGCCAGCAGCTTAAGTGTAGGGAATCAGCCCCAGCATTTT
J gene: TRBJ2-3; V gene: TRBV5-6; D gene: NA; CDR3 length: 17; clone size: NA; CDR3 protein: CASSLGFGAAYTDTQYF; CDR3 DNA: TGTGCCAGCAGCTTGGGGTTCGGAGCGGCCTACACAGATACGCAGTATTTT
J gene: TRBJ2-5; V gene: TRBV7-2; D gene: NA; CDR3 length: 12; clone size: few; CDR3 protein: CASSVAWETQYF; CDR3 DNA: TGTGCCAGCAGCGTGGCGTGGGAGACCCAGTACTTC
J gene: TRBJ2-1; V gene: TRBV20-1; D gene: NA; CDR3 length: 15; clone size: many; CDR3 protein: CSVVPGHLRHDEQFF; CDR3 DNA: TGCAGTGTTGTCCCGGGACACCTAAGGCACGATGAGCAGTTCTTC
J gene: TRBJ2-7; V gene: TRBV6-6; D gene: NA; CDR3 length: 12; clone size: many; CDR3 protein: CASSSAGYEQYF; CDR3 DNA: TGTGCCAGCAGCTCCGCGGGGTACGAGCAGTACTTC
J gene: TRBJ1-2; V gene: TRBV24-1; D gene: NA; CDR3 length: 11; clone size: many; CDR3 protein: CATSEGYGYTF; CDR3 DNA: TGTGCCACCAGTGAGGGATATGGCTACACCTTC
J gene: TRBJ2-6; V gene: TRBV7-2; D gene: NA; CDR3 length: 17; clone size: many; CDR3 protein: CASSSTEWDSGANVLTF; CDR3 DNA: TGTGCCAGCAGCTCGACAGAATGGGATTCTGGGGCCAACGTCCTGACTTTC
J gene: TRBJ2-5; V gene: TRBV9; D gene: NA; CDR3 length: 15; clone size: NA; CDR3 protein: CASSTLGLATETQYF; CDR3 DNA: TGTGCCAGCAGCACCCTTGGGCTAGCAACTGAGACCCAGTACTTC
J gene: TRBJ2-7; V gene: TRBV7-2; D gene: NA; CDR3 length: 14; clone size: many; CDR3 protein: CASSLARPFYEQYF; CDR3 DNA: TGTGCCAGCAGCTTAGCGCGGCCGTTCTACGAGCAGTACTTC
J gene: TRBJ1-2; V gene: TRBV7-6; D gene: NA; CDR3 length: 14; clone size: many; CDR3 protein: CASSFNRVGDGYTF; CDR3 DNA: TGTGCCAGCAGCTTTAACCGGGTAGGGGACGGCTACACCTTC
J gene: TRBJ2-2; V gene: TRBV4-2; D gene: NA; CDR3 length: 13; clone size: few; CDR3 protein: CASSSTGSGELFF; CDR3 DNA: TGTGCCAGCAGTTCTACAGGGTCCGGGGAGCTGTTTTTT
J gene: TRBJ2-2; V gene: TRBV11-3; D gene: NA; CDR3 length: 13; clone size: many; CDR3 protein: CASSSKNTGELFF; CDR3 DNA: TGTGCCAGCAGCTCTAAAAACACCGGGGAGCTGTTTTTT
J gene: TRBJ2-3; V gene: TRBV10-3; D gene: TRBD2; CDR3 length: 15; clone size: few; CDR3 protein: CAISEAGGDTDTQYF; CDR3 DNA: TGTGCCATCAGTGAGGCGGGAGGGGACACAGATACGCAGTATTTT
J gene: TRBJ2-3; V gene: TRBV12-3/TRBV12-4; D gene: NA; CDR3 length: 12; clone size: many; CDR3 protein: CASRSSTDTQYF; CDR3 DNA: TGTGCCAGCAGGTCTAGCACAGATACGCAGTATTTT
J gene: TRBJ2-1; V gene: TRBV7-2; D gene: NA; CDR3 length: 11; clone size: many; CDR3 protein: CASSAGPSQFF; CDR3 DNA: TGTGCCAGCAGCGCTGGGCCCTCGCAGTTCTTC
J gene: TRBJ2-1; V gene: TRBV5-6; D gene: NA; CDR3 length: 16; clone size: many; CDR3 protein: CASSFDSQSSYNEQFF; CDR3 DNA: TGTGCCAGCAGCTTTGATTCCCAGTCTTCCTACAATGAGCAGTTCTTC
J gene: TRBJ2-3; V gene: TRBV6-4; D gene: TRBD2; CDR3 length: 15; clone size: few; CDR3 protein: CASSDGAGGPDTQYF; CDR3 DNA: TGTGCCAGCAGTGACGGGGCGGGGGGGCCGGATACGCAGTATTTT
J gene: TRBJ2-7; V gene: TRBV7-2; D gene: NA; CDR3 length: 14; clone size: NA; CDR3 protein: CASSLEPGVPVGYF; CDR3 DNA: TGTGCCAGCAGCTTAGAACCGGGAGTACCTGTGGGGTACTTC
J gene: TRBJ1-1; V gene: TRBV10-3; D gene: NA; CDR3 length: 13; clone size: many; CDR3 protein: CAITSGKDTEAFF; CDR3 DNA: TGTGCCATCACATCAGGGAAGGACACTGAAGCTTTCTTT
J gene: TRBJ2-1; V gene: TRBV5-1; D gene: TRBD1; CDR3 length: 16; clone size: few; CDR3 protein: CASSLGATGSYNEQFF; CDR3 DNA: TGCGCCAGCAGCTTGGGGGCGACAGGGTCCTACAATGAGCAGTTCTTC
J gene: TRBJ1-1; V gene: TRBV29-1; D gene: NA; CDR3 length: 11; clone size: NA; CDR3 protein: CSVHPSTEAFF; CDR3 DNA: TGCAGCGTTCACCCCAGCACTGAAGCTTTCTTT
J gene: TRBJ2-2; V gene: TRBV4-3; D gene: TRBD2; CDR3 length: 19; clone size: many; CDR3 protein: CASSQVLVPGLAGTGELFF; CDR3 DNA: TGCGCCAGCAGCCAAGTCCTTGTACCGGGACTAGCGGGAACCGGGGAGCTGTTTTTT
J gene: TRBJ2-4; V gene: TRBV5-1; D gene: NA; CDR3 length: 15; clone size: many; CDR3 protein: CASSLERVGKNIQYF; CDR3 DNA: TGCGCCAGCAGCCTGGAGAGGGTTGGCAAAAACATTCAGTACTTC
J gene: TRBJ1-2; V gene: TRBV6-5; D gene: NA; CDR3 length: 14; clone size: NA; CDR3 protein: CASSYSRGRDGYTF; CDR3 DNA: TGTGCCAGCAGTTACTCGAGAGGAAGAGATGGCTACACCTTC
J gene: TRBJ2-3; V gene: TRBV7-9; D gene: NA; CDR3 length: 16; clone size: few; CDR3 protein: CASSPPGTEITNTQYF; CDR3 DNA: TGTGCCAGCAGTCCCCCCGGGACGGAGATTACTAATACGCAGTATTTT
J gene: TRBJ1-5; V gene: TRBV4-2; D gene: TRBD1; CDR3 length: 15; clone size: many; CDR3 protein: CASSRQGGGNQPQHF; CDR3 DNA: TGTGCCAGCAGTCGACAGGGAGGGGGCAATCAGCCCCAGCATTTT
J gene: TRBJ2-1; V gene: TRBV4-3; D gene: TRBD2; CDR3 length: 14; clone size: many; CDR3 protein: CASSQGAGVNEQFF; CDR3 DNA: TGCGCCAGCAGCCAAGGGGCGGGAGTAAATGAGCAGTTCTTC
J gene: TRBJ2-1; V gene: TRBV7-2; D gene: TRBD2; CDR3 length: 17; clone size: many; CDR3 protein: CASSLVALAGAGNEQFF; CDR3 DNA: TGTGCCAGCAGCTTAGTAGCTTTAGCGGGAGCAGGAAATGAGCAGTTCTTC
J gene: TRBJ2-1; V gene: TRBV4-3; D gene: TRBD1; CDR3 length: 18; clone size: NA; CDR3 protein: CASSQEGPWTGGGNEQFF; CDR3 DNA: TGCGCCAGCAGCCAAGAAGGGCCTTGGACAGGGGGGGGCAATGAGCAGTTCTTC
J gene: TRBJ1-5; V gene: TRBV5-1; D gene: NA; CDR3 length: 15; clone size: many; CDR3 protein: CASRLTVGTLEPQHF; CDR3 DNA: TGCGCCAGCCGACTGACCGTGGGGACCCTAGAGCCCCAGCATTTT
J gene: TRBJ1-1; V gene: TRBV20-1; D gene: NA; CDR3 length: 15; clone size: many; CDR3 protein: CSARDWGRPNTEAFF; CDR3 DNA: TGCAGTGCTAGAGATTGGGGACGGCCGAACACTGAAGCTTTCTTT
J gene: TRBJ1-5; V gene: TRBV12-3/TRBV12-4; D gene: TRBD1; CDR3 length: 17; clone size: many; CDR3 protein: CASSLRDSLYSNQPQHF; CDR3 DNA: TGTGCCAGCAGCCTCCGGGACAGCCTTTATAGCAATCAGCCCCAGCATTTT